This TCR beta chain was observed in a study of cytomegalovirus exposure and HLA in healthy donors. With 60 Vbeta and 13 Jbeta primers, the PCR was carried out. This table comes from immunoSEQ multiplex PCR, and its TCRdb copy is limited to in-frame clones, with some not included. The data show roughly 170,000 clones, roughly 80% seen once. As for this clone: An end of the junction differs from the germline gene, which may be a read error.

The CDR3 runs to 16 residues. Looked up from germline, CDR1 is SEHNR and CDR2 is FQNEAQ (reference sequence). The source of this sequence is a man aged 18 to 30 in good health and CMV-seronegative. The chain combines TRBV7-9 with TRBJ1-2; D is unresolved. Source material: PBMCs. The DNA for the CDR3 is TGTTCCAGCAGCTCAAACCATGTAGAGAAGAACTATGGCTACACCTTC. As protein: CSSSSNHVEKNYGYTF.